This record looks at one TCR beta chain sequence and its context. This clonotype was recorded many times. Its cognate antigen has yet to be identified. No much larger clone exists at a distance of one base, and base qualities are not known. TCR beta CDR3 regions were amplified from RNA transcripts. A first-round RT-PCR of the TCR CDR3 used the HTBI primer set with the Qiagen OneStep RT-PCR kit. Libraries were constructed in a second round of multiplex PCR, after which size selection and purification were carried out. Paired-end sequencing of the libraries was performed with 100 bp reads on an Illumina HiSeq2000. Processing in the source paper ran as follows. Raw data were processed with SOAPnuke, discarding reads with adapters, uncalled bases, mean Phred below 15, or no exact constant-primer or identifier match. High-quality paired reads were merged using COPE v1.2.5, and each unique nucleotide sequence was defined as a clonotype. MiTCR v1.1 was used to align clonotypes to the IMGT TRBV, TRBD and TRBJ reference segments. Only V-J combinations with frequency above 0.0001, covering about 99% of repertoires, were analysed. A TCS score was defined as the ratio of F50 (clonal expansion) to E x V (chaos), with BLOSUM62-based TCRdist applied between CDR3 peptides within each V-J. Welch's t-statistics and random forest reduced some 510 V-J features to some 14, which were used in a naive Bayes classifier (R e1071). Using fastp trimming at Q25 and MiXCR clonotype assembly, TCRdb reanalyzed the public sequencing data and kept in-frame beta chains. Each CDR3 protein gets just one entry, which takes the most common genes and DNA from the rows behind it. The authors' filters were not applied to this entry. The sample has hundreds of thousands of distinct CDR3 sequences on record, roughly 15% of them singletons. Around 4% of the sample rests with the top ten.

Stable Graves' hyperthyroidism was defined as no progression to ophthalmopathy during 18 months of follow-up. The hyperthyroidism patients were between 18 and 65 years old and newly diagnosed, with a disease duration of less than 2 months. The study excluded patients with uncontrolled infections, other autoimmune diseases, pregnancy or lactation. Clinical symptoms, serum thyroxine and TRAb, thyroid ultrasound, and orbital computed tomography formed the basis for the diagnoses. PBMCs were isolated from around 10 ml of fresh peripheral blood by Ficoll-Paque density gradient centrifugation. Trizol reagent was used to extract total RNA, and RNA quality was then checked on an Agilent 2100 Bioanalyzer. The cysteine opens and the phenylalanine closes a CDR3 of 16 amino acids. The only DNA kept is the CDR3, 48 bases in frame from the first base. Reading the germline V gene gives CDR1 MNHNS and CDR2 SASEGT. The V and J ends are trimmed by 5 bases and 0 bases, leaving 16 bases between them.

These data are taken from a study of T cells in Graves' hyperthyroidism and ophthalmopathy (dated by TCRdb to the late 2010s). General notes on the study: Peripheral blood was sampled at the time of initial diagnosis, prior to any treatment. TCR V-J signatures able to tell the groups apart were searched for in a discovery cohort of 90 to 100 patients, of whom more than 40 had Graves' ophthalmopathy and roughly 59 had stable Graves' hyperthyroidism. An independent validation cohort of under 20 hyperthyroidism patients and 17 patients who later progressed to ophthalmopathy tested prospective prediction of ophthalmopathy. For training and testing, the 80 to 100 patients in the discovery cohort were randomly divided in a 7:3 ratio. In about six Graves' hyperthyroidism patients, the study also compared T-cell repertoires from thyroid tissue with T-cell repertoires from blood. After sampling, hyperthyroidism patients received methimazole starting at 30 mg daily, and ophthalmopathy patients received high-dose intravenous methylprednisolone. The paper describes TCR Vbeta CDR3 sequencing of 135 peripheral blood samples, made up of approximately 40 ophthalmopathy patients, 70 to 75 hyperthyroidism patients and roughly 17 progressor patients. General conclusions and limits of the study: During validation, the model predicted progression to ophthalmopathy a median of about 6.5 months ahead of onset, with approximately 70% sensitivity and 72.22% specificity. No statistical method was used to fix the sample size in advance, and group allocation was not hidden from the investigators. Most expanded thyroid clonotypes (frequency above 0.001) were also detected in blood, a finding suggesting that blood repertoires may reflect thyroid immune responses. In cross-validation, a model built on a 13 V-J signature told ophthalmopathy apart from stable hyperthyroidism with 85% to 90% sensitivity and roughly 82% specificity, and in testing the same model reached 80%/75%.

The receptor was isolated from a young woman with Graves' hyperthyroidism. Material: blood. The sequence links TRBV6-1 to TRBJ1-1; no D gene can be assigned with confidence. The CDR3 here reads CASSSLALTLNTEAFF. The DNA sequence follows: TGTGCCAGCAGTTCCCTGGCCCTTACCCTGAACACTGAAGCTTTCTTT.